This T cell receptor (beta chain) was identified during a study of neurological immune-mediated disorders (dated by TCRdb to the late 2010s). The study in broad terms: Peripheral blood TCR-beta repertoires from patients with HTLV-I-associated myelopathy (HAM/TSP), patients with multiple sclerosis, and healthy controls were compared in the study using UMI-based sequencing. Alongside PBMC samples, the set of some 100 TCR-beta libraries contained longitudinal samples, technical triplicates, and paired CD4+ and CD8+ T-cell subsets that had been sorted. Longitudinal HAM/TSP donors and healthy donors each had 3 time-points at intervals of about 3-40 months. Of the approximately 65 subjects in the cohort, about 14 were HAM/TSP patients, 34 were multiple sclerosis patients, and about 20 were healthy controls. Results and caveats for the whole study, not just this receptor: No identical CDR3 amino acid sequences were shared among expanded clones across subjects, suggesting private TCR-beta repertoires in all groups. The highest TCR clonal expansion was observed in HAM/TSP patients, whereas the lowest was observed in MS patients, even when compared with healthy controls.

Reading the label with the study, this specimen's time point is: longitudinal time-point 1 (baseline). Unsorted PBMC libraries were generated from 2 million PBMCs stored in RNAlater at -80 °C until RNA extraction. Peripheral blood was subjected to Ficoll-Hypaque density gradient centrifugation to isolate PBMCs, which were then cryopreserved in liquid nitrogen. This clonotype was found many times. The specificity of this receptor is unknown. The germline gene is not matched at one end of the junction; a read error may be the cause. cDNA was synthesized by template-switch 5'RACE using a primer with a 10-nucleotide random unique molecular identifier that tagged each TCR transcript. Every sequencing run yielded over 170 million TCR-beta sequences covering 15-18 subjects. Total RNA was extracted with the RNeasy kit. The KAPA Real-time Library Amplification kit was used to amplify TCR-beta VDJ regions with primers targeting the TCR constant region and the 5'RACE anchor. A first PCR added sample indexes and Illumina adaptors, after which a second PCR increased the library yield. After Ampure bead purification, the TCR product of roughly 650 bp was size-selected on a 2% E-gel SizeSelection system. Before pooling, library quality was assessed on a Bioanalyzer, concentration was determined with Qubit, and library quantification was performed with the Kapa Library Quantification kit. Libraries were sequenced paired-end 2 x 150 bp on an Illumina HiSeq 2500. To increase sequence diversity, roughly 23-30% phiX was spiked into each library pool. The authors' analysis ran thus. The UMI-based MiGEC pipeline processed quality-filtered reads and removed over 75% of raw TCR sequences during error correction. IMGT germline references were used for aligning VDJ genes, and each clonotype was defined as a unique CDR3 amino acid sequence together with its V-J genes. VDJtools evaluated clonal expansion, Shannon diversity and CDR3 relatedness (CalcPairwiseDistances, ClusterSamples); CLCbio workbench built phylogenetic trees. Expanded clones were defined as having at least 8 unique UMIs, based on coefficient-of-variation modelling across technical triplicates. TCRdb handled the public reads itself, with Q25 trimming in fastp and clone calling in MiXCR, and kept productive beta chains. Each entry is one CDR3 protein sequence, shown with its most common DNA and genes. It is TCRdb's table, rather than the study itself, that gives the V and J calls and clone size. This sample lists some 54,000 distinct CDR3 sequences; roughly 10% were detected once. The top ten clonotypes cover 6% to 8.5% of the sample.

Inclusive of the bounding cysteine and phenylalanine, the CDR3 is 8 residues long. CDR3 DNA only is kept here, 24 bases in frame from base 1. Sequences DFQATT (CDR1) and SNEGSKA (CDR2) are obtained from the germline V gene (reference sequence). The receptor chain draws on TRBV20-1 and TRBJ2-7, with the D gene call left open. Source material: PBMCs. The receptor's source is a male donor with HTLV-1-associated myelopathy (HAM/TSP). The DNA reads TGCAGTAATCGTAACGGACACTTC. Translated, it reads CSNRNGHF.